Listed here are 10 T cell receptor beta chains from one sample, sequenced in a study of blood T cell repertoires in COVID-19 (TCRdb year 2020). The library was generated by the immunoSEQ multiplex PCR assay. Held by TCRdb, this immuneACCESS table contains in-frame sequences only and omits some clones. Under half of the omission traces to an unresolved V gene where checked; the cause of the rest is unknown. In all, the sample holds about 190,000 clones, and approximately 81% of those were seen once. The ten largest clones represent 20% of the sample. The sample taken for sequencing was peripheral blood. The source is a human donor in a cohort sampled during active COVID-19.

The chain combines TRBV11-2 with TRBJ1-4; D not resolved. Germline CDR1 reads SGHAT; CDR2 reads FQNNGV. V shed 5 bases and J shed 7 bases, with 14 bases lying between them. CDR3 length: 14 amino acids. In nucleotides, the CDR3 is TGTGCCAGCAGCCTCACGGGTTGGAGTGAAAAACTGTTTTTT. Translation gives CASSLTGWSEKLFF.

The V and J genes are TRBV6-1 and TRBJ1-5; a possible D gene is TRBD1 (5 bases). This CDR3 has 15 amino acids. Trimming cost V 3 bases and J 6 bases, with 15 bases left between them. Germline CDR1 reads MNHNS; CDR2 reads SASEGT. The CDR3, as DNA: TGTGCCAGCAGTGAGGACACCTGGGTGGGTCAGCCCCAGCATTTT. Translation gives CASSEDTWVGQPQHF.

The chain recombines TRBV15 with TRBJ1-6, with 7 bases matching TRBD1. Germline trimming cut 5 bases from V and 9 bases from J; bases unmatched to any gene: 10. Germline-derived CDR1 and CDR2 are LNHNV and YYDKDF (reference sequence). The CDR3 runs 15 residues. The chain's CDR3 is CATSEYPGQFSPLHF. The CDR3 region has the DNA TGTGCCACCAGCGAGTACCCGGGACAGTTTTCACCCCTCCACTTT.

The chain has TRBV5-1 and TRBJ1-6; TRBD1 is a possible D gene (5 bases). The CDR3 is 15 residues long. With 2 bases removed from V and 7 bases from J, the gap between germline ends came to 13 bases. Germline assignment: CDR1 SGHRS and CDR2 YFSETQ. The CDR3 sequence: CASSLPGLTNSPLHF. DNA of the CDR3: TGCGCCAGCAGCTTACCGGGACTGACAAATTCACCCCTCCACTTT.

V and J are TRBV7-9 and TRBJ1-3, with D possibly matching TRBD1 (5 bases). CDR1 is SEHNR and CDR2 is FQNEAQ in the germline V gene (reference sequence). The CDR3 covers 13 residues. Trimming removed 4 bases at V and 8 bases at J, with 12 bases between. The CDR3 bases are TGTGCCAGCAGCTACCCCAGGGTAGACACCATATATTTT. It specifies CASSYPRVDTIYF.

The chain has TRBV7-2 and TRBJ2-3, with D perhaps matching TRBD1 (6 bases). This CDR3 is 14 amino acids long. V gave up 5 bases and J gave up 2 bases, with 11 bases separating them. Germline V lookup: CDR1 SGHTA, CDR2 FQGNSA. The CDR3 nucleotides read TGTGCCAGCAGCGAGGACAGTTACACAGATACGCAGTATTTT. Encoded protein: CASSEDSYTDTQYF.

The V gene is TRBV11-2, the J gene TRBJ1-1; D perhaps matches TRBD1 (5 bases). Trimming shortened V by 7 bases and J by 12 bases, and 18 bases separated the two germline ends. The CDR3 is made up of 12 amino acids. Germline CDR1 and CDR2: SGHAT and FQNNGV. The CDR3 nucleotides are TGTGCCAGCAACCAGGGACTGGGGAGGACTTTCTTT. Its protein product is CASNQGLGRTFF. Variable domain in full (rest from reference TRBV11-2 and TRBJ1-1): EAGVAQSPRYKIIEKRQSVAFWCNPISGHATLYWYQQILGQGPKLLIQFQNNGVVDDSQLPKDRFSAERLKGVDSTLKIQPAKLEDSAVYLCASNQGLGRTFFGQGTRLTVV.

The genes are TRBV2 and TRBJ2-7; TRBD1 agrees at 12 bases. J lost 5 bases, V lost 4 bases, and 3 bases had no gene match. Per germline, CDR1 SNHLY and CDR2 FYNNEI. The CDR3 runs to 14 residues. Here the CDR3 reads CASSVGTGGHEQYF. Here the CDR3 DNA reads TGTGCCAGCAGTGTGGGGACAGGGGGCCACGAGCAGTACTTC.

The rearrangement links TRBV6-1 to TRBJ2-2; D is undetermined. Germline values: CDR1 MNHNS, CDR2 SASEGT. The CDR3 is 15 residues long. V was pared by 3 bases and J by 6 bases, with 14 bases between. The CDR3 spells CASSDISPVAGELFF. DNA for the CDR3: TGTGCCAGCAGTGATATATCACCGGTGGCCGGGGAGCTGTTTTTT.

The V and J genes are TRBV2 and TRBJ2-7; a possible D gene is TRBD2 (5 bases). Germline V gene lookup returns CDR1 SNHLY and CDR2 FYNNEI. This CDR3 has 14 residues. The V and J ends lost 3 bases and 6 bases respectively, with 15 bases between them. The DNA for the CDR3 is TGTGCCAGCAGTGAGGATAGAACGAGGGTCGAGCAGTACGTC. Residues: CASSEDRTRVEQYV.